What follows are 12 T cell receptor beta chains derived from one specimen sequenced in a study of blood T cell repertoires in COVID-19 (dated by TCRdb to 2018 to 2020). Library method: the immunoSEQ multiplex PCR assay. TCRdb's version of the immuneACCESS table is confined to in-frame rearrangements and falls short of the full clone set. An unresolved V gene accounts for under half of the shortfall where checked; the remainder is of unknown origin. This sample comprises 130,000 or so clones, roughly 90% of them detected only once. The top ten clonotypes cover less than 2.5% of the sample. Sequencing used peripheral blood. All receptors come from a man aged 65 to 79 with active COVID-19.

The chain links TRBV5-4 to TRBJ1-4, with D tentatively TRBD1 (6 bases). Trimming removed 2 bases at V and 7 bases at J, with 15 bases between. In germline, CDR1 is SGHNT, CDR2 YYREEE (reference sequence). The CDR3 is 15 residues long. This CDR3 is CASSFWTAEGEKLFF. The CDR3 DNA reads TGTGCCAGCAGCTTTTGGACAGCCGAAGGTGAAAAACTGTTTTTT.

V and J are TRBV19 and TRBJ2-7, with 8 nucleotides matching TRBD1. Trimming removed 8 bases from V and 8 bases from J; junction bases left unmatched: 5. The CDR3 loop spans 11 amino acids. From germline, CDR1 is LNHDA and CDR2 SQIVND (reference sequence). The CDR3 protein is CASSPGGQQYF. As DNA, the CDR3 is TGTGCCAGTTCCCCAGGGGGCCAGCAGTACTTC.

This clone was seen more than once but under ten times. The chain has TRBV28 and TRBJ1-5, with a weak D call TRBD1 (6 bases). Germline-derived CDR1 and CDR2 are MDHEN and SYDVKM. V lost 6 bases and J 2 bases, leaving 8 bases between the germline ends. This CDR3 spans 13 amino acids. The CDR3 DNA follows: TGTGCCAGCAGGCCAGGGGGCAATCAGCCCCAGCATTTT. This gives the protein CASRPGGNQPQHF.

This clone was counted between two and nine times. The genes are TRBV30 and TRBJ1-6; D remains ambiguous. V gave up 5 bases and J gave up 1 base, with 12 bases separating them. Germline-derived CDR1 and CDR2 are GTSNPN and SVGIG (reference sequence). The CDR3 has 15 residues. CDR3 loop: CAWHGGGSYNSPLHF. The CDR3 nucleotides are TGTGCCTGGCATGGTGGAGGTTCCTATAATTCACCCCTCCACTTT. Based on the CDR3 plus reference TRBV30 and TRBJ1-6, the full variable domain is SQTIHQWPATLVQPVGSPLSLECTVEGTSNPNLYWYRQAAGRGLQLLFYSVGIGQISSEVPQNLSASRPQDRQFILSSKKLLLSDSGFYLCAWHGGGSYNSPLHFGNGTRLTVT.

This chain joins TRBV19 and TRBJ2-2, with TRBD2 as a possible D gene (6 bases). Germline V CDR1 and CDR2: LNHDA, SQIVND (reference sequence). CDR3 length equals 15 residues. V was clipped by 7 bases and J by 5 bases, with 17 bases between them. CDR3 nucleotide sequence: TGTGCCAGTACCATCGGGGGAGTTGGGACCGGGGAGCTGTTTTTT. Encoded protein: CASTIGGVGTGELFF.

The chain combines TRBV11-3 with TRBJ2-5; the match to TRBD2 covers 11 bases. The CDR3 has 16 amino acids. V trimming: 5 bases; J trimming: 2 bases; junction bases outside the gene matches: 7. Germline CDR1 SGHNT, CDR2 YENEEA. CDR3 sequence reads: CASSIGTSGPQETQYF. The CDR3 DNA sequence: TGTGCCAGCAGCATTGGGACTAGCGGACCTCAAGAGACCCAGTACTTC.

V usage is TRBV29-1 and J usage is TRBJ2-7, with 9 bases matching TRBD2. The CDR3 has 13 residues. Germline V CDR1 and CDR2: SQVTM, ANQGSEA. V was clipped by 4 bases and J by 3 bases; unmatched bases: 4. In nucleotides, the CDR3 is TGCAGCGTTGGACTAGCGGACATCTACGAGCAGTACTTC. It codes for CSVGLADIYEQYF.

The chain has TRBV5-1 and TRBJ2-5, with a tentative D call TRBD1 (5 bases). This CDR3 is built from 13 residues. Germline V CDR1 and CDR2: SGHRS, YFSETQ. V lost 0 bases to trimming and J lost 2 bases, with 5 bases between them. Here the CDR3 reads CASSLDRQETQYF. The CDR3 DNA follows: TGCGCCAGCAGCTTGGACAGGCAAGAGACCCAGTACTTC.

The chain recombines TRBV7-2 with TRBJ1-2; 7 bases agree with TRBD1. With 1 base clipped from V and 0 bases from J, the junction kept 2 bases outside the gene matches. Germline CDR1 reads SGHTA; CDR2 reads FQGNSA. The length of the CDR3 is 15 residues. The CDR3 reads CASSLGQGANYGYTF. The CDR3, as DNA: TGTGCCAGCAGCTTAGGGCAGGGGGCTAACTATGGCTACACCTTC.

CDR3 coding DNA: TGTGCCAGCAGTTTACTCCTGGGGGACACCAACTATGGCTACACCTTC. Its protein product is CASSLLLGDTNYGYTF. The gene calls are TRBV6-2 or TRBV6-3 and TRBJ1-2; tentatively, D is TRBD1 (6 bases). The V gene's germline CDR1 is MNHEY and CDR2 SVGEGT. This CDR3 is 16 amino acids long. V was shortened by 4 bases and J by 2 bases, with 17 bases between the two germline ends.

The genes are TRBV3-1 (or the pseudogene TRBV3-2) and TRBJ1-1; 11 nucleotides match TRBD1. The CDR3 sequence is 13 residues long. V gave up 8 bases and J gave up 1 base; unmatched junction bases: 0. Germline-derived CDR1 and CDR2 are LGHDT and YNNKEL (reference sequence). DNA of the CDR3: TGTGCCAGCGGGACAGGGGGGAACACTGAAGCTTTCTTT. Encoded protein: CASGTGGNTEAFF.

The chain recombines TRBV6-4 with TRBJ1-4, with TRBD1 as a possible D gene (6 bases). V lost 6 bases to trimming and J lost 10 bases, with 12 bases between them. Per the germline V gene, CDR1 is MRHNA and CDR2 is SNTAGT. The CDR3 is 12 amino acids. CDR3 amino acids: CASRTGYTKLFF. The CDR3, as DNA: TGTGCCAGCAGAACAGGGTACACAAAACTGTTTTTT.